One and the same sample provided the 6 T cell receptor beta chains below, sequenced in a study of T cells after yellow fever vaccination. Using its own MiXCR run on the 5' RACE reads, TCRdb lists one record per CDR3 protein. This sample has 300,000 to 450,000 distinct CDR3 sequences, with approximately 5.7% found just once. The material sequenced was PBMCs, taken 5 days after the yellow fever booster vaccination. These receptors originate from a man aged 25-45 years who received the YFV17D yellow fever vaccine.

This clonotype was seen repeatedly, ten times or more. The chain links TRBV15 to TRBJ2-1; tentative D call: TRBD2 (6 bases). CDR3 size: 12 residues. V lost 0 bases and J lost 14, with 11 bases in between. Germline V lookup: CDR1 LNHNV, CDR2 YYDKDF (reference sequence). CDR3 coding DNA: TGTGCCACCAGCAGAGATTACCAGCGGGAGTTCTTC. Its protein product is CATSRDYQREFF. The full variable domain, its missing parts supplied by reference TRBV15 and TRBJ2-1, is DAMVIQNPRYQVTQFGKPVTLSCSQTLNHNVMYWYQQKSSQAPKLLFHYYDKDFNNEADTPDNFQSRRPNTSFCFLDIRSPGLGDTAMYLCATSRDYQREFFGPGTRLTVL.

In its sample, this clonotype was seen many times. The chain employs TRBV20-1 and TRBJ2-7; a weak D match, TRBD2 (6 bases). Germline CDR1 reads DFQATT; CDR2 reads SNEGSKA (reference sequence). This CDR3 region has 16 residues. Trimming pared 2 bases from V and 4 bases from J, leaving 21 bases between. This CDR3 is CSARNPRGGVSYEQYF. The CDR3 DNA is TGCAGTGCTAGAAACCCCCGGGGCGGGGTAAGTTACGAGCAGTACTTC.

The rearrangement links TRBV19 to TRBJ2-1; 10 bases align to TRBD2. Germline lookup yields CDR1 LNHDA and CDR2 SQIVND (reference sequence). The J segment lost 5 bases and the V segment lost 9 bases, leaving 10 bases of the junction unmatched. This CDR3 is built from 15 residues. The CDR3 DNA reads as TGTGCCAGAGCCGGACTAGCGGCGACGCACAATGAGCAGTTCTTC. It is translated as CARAGLAATHNEQFF.

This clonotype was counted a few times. The CDR3 DNA reads TGCAGCCCCAAGGGTGACGAGCAGTACTTC. Translating gives CSPKGDEQYF. The gene calls are TRBV29-1 and TRBJ2-7, with D unresolved. Germline CDR1 is SQVTM and CDR2 is ANQGSEA. The ends were cut back, 8 bases at V and 5 bases at J, with 10 bases in the middle. There are 10 residues in the CDR3.

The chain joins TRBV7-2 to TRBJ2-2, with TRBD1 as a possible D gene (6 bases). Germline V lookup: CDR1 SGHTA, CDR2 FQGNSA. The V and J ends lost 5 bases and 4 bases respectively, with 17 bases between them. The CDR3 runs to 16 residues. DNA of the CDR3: TGTGCCAGCAGCCCTAGGGGAGTGGGGGCCACCGGGGAGCTGTTTTTT. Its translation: CASSPRGVGATGELFF.

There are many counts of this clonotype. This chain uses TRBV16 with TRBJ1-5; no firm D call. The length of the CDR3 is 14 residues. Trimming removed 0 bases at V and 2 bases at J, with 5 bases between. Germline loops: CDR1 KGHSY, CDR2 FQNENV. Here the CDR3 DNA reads TGTGCCAGCAGCCAATCTAAGGGCAATCAGCCCCAGCATTTT. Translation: CASSQSKGNQPQHF.